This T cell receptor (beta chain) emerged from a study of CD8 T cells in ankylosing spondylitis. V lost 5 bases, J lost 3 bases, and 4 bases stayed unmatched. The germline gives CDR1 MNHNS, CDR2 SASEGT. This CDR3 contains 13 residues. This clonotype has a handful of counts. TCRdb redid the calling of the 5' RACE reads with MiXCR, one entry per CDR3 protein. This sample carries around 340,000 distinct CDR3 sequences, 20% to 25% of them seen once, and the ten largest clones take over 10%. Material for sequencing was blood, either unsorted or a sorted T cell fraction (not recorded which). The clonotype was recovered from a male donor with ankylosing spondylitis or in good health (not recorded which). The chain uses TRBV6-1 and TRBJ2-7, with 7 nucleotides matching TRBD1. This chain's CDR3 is CASSKTGIYEQYF. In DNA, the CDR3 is TGTGCCAGCAGTAAGACAGGGATCTACGAGCAGTACTTC.